A selection of T cell receptor beta chains follows, all from one sample in a study of CD8 T cells in Susac syndrome. Each CDR3 protein gets one entry after TCRdb re-called the immunoSEQ multiplex PCR reads with MiXCR. The sample lists roughly 200,000 distinct CDR3 sequences, approximately 94% occurring once. The specimen sequenced was CD4+ T cells from PBMCs. These receptors all stem from a human donor with multiple sclerosis. CDR3s include the opening cysteine and the closing phenylalanine or tryptophan. Fields, in order: V gene, D gene, J gene, clone size, CDR3 DNA, CDR3 protein. A D gene is named only where the DNA matches it firmly. Clone size is given for some rows only: seen once, a few or many times, or a class if the clone is expanded.

TRBV30	TRBD1	TRBJ2-3	-	TGTGCCTGGAGTGCAGGGACAGTCACAGATACGCAGTATTTT	CAWSAGTVTDTQYF
TRBV20-1	-	TRBJ2-3	once	TGCAGTGCTAGAAGGGATAGCACAGATACGCAGTATTTT	CSARRDSTDTQYF
TRBV29-1	-	TRBJ2-2	-	TGCAGCGTTGAAACGGGGGACGCGAACACCGGGGAGCTGTTTTTT	CSVETGDANTGELFF
TRBV29-1	-	TRBJ1-1	-	TGCAGCCCTCCCCGGGGCAGGGAACAAGCTTTCTTT	CSPPRGREQAFF
TRBV5-5	-	TRBJ2-3	-	TGTGCCAGCAGCTTGCGGCAGTACACAGATACGCAGTATTTT	CASSLRQYTDTQYF
TRBV20-1	-	TRBJ2-3	-	TGCAGTGCTAGAGGTCGGGGATCGCAGTATTTT	CSARGRGSQYF
TRBV12-3/TRBV12-4	-	TRBJ2-3	-	TGTGCCAGTCGAACGACGGTTTTCTTGGATACGCAGTATTTT	CASRTTVFLDTQYF
TRBV7-3	TRBD2	TRBJ2-3	-	TGTGCCAGCAGCCTCCGACTAGCGGGGCCACGGGCAGATACGCAGTATTTT	CASSLRLAGPRADTQYF
TRBV29-1	-	TRBJ2-4	once	TGCAGCGTTAGCTCGGGGGCCCAAAACATTCAGTACTTC	CSVSSGAQNIQYF
TRBV19	-	TRBJ1-5	once	TGTGCCAGTAGTATACGTTCAGGGCCTCAGCCCCAGCATTTT	CASSIRSGPQPQHF
TRBV7-9	-	TRBJ2-1	once	TGTGCCACGACTCTTAGCTCCTACAATGAGCAGTTCTTC	CATTLSSYNEQFF
TRBV7-2	-	TRBJ2-2	-	TGTGCCAGCAGCAAACGGACAGAGAACACCGGGGAGCTGTTTTTT	CASSKRTENTGELFF
TRBV7-3	-	TRBJ2-1	-	TGTGCCAGCAGCTTAGAGGGGAGCTCCTACAATGAGCAGTTCTTC	CASSLEGSSYNEQFF
TRBV29-1	-	TRBJ2-5	-	TGCAGCGTTGAGTATGCGAAGACCCAGTACTTC	CSVEYAKTQYF
TRBV20-1	TRBD2	TRBJ2-3	-	TGCAGTGGACTAGCGATAATCACAGATACGCAGTATTTT	CSGLAIITDTQYF
TRBV30	-	TRBJ2-7	-	TGTGCCTGGAGTGTAGGGAGCGGAGCGAGTTACGAGCAGTACTTC	CAWSVGSGASYEQYF
TRBV9	-	TRBJ2-3	-	TGTGCCAGCAGCGTAATCTTAACAGATACGCAGTATTTT	CASSVILTDTQYF
TRBV30	TRBD1	TRBJ1-1	once	TGTGCCTGGATTGGGACAGTGGGTGAAGCTTTCTTT	CAWIGTVGEAFF
TRBV3-1	-	TRBJ2-7	-	TGTGCCAGCAGCCAAGGGAAATTGAACTACGAGCAGTACTTC	CASSQGKLNYEQYF
TRBV20-1	-	TRBJ1-5	-	TGCAGTGCTCAGGACACCGACAATCAGCCCCAGCATTTT	CSAQDTDNQPQHF